The rows below give T cell receptor beta chains drawn from one sample of a study of glioma-infiltrating T cells after dendritic cell vaccination. Profiling relied on immunoSEQ multiplex PCR, and the TCRdb table lists in-frame clones only, not all of them. This table has 65,000 to 80,000 clones, about nine tenths appearing once. This specimen was blood, taken after dendritic cell vaccination. The receptors shown here come from a human donor with glioblastoma. Each CDR3 is given with its conserved first and last residue. Fields, in order: J gene, V gene, clone size, D gene, CDR3 length, CDR3 DNA, CDR3 protein. A D gene is named only where the DNA matches it firmly. Clone size is not always given. Where it is, it says once, few, many or a class for expanded clones.

j_gene: TRBJ2-1
v_gene: TRBV9
abundance: NA
d_gene: NA
len: 15
CDR3nt: TGTGCCAGCAGCGTAGGTGCCTACTCCTACAATGAGCAGTTCTTC
CDR3aa: CASSVGAYSYNEQFF

j_gene: TRBJ2-7
v_gene: TRBV7-2
abundance: NA
d_gene: NA
len: 11
CDR3nt: TGTGCCAGCAGCTCCAACTACGAGCAGTACTTC
CDR3aa: CASSSNYEQYF

j_gene: TRBJ2-1
v_gene: TRBV6-1
abundance: NA
d_gene: TRBD2
len: 17
CDR3nt: TGTGCCAGCAGTGAACTTAGGACTAGCGGGAGGGCCAATGAGCAGTTCTTC
CDR3aa: CASSELRTSGRANEQFF

j_gene: TRBJ1-4
v_gene: TRBV21-1
abundance: NA
d_gene: NA
len: 17
CDR3nt: TGTGCCAGCAGCAAAGTCGGGCAGGGGTTGACTAATGAAAAACTGTTTTTT
CDR3aa: CASSKVGQGLTNEKLFF

j_gene: TRBJ2-7
v_gene: TRBV7-2
abundance: NA
d_gene: NA
len: 15
CDR3nt: TGTGCCAGCAGCTTAGACCGGGACACCACCTACGAGCAGTACTTC
CDR3aa: CASSLDRDTTYEQYF

j_gene: TRBJ2-1
v_gene: TRBV5-1
abundance: NA
d_gene: NA
len: 14
CDR3nt: TGCGCCAGCAGCGGCGGATCTTTCTACAATGAGCAGTTCTTC
CDR3aa: CASSGGSFYNEQFF

j_gene: TRBJ2-7
v_gene: TRBV29-1
abundance: NA
d_gene: TRBD1
len: 14
CDR3nt: TGCAGCGCCGAGGTTCGGGACAGGGACGACGAGCAGTACTTC
CDR3aa: CSAEVRDRDDEQYF

j_gene: TRBJ2-3
v_gene: TRBV19
abundance: NA
d_gene: TRBD1
len: 13
CDR3nt: TGTGCCAGTAGTACAGGGGGTACGGGTAGGGAGTATTTT
CDR3aa: CASSTGGTGREYF

j_gene: TRBJ2-3
v_gene: TRBV6-1
abundance: NA
d_gene: TRBD2
len: 15
CDR3nt: TGTGCCAGCACTCCTAGCGGGGGGGGCGCAGATACGCAGTATTTT
CDR3aa: CASTPSGGGADTQYF

j_gene: TRBJ2-7
v_gene: TRBV4-2
abundance: NA
d_gene: NA
len: 15
CDR3nt: TGTGCCAGCAGCCTCAGAGGGTACTCCTCCTACGAGCAGTACTTC
CDR3aa: CASSLRGYSSYEQYF

j_gene: TRBJ2-2
v_gene: TRBV18
abundance: NA
d_gene: NA
len: 16
CDR3nt: TGTGCCAGCTCACCACCAGGGAGTAGTCGATCCGGGGAGCTGTTTTTT
CDR3aa: CASSPPGSSRSGELFF

j_gene: TRBJ2-1
v_gene: TRBV6-5
abundance: once
d_gene: NA
len: 14
CDR3nt: TGTGCCAGCAAGGGGATCCTACCCTACAATGAGCAGTTCTTC
CDR3aa: CASKGILPYNEQFF

j_gene: TRBJ2-7
v_gene: TRBV11-3
abundance: NA
d_gene: TRBD2
len: 15
CDR3nt: TGTGCCAGCAGCTTAGCAGCGGGGGTCTCCTACGAGCAGTACTTC
CDR3aa: CASSLAAGVSYEQYF

j_gene: TRBJ1-5
v_gene: TRBV10-3
abundance: NA
d_gene: NA
len: 13
CDR3nt: TGTGCCATTCAAGGGGGATTGGGGCAGCCCCAGCATTTT
CDR3aa: CAIQGGLGQPQHF

j_gene: TRBJ1-2
v_gene: TRBV6-5
abundance: NA
d_gene: NA
len: 13
CDR3nt: TGTGCCAGCAGTTACAACAGGGTCTATGGCTACACCTTC
CDR3aa: CASSYNRVYGYTF

j_gene: TRBJ2-2
v_gene: TRBV19
abundance: few
d_gene: TRBD1
len: 16
CDR3nt: TGTGCCAGTAGTAGGGACAGGGTTGGGCGGACCGGGGAGCTGTTTTTT
CDR3aa: CASSRDRVGRTGELFF

j_gene: TRBJ2-5
v_gene: TRBV6-5
abundance: NA
d_gene: NA
len: 15
CDR3nt: TGTGCCAGCAGTTCTATGGGGACTGTTCAAGAGACCCAGTACTTC
CDR3aa: CASSSMGTVQETQYF

j_gene: TRBJ1-2
v_gene: TRBV7-9
abundance: NA
d_gene: TRBD1
len: 16
CDR3nt: TGTGCCAGCAGCTTGGGACAGGGAAGCACTAACTATGGCTACACCTTC
CDR3aa: CASSLGQGSTNYGYTF

j_gene: TRBJ1-1
v_gene: TRBV5-1
abundance: NA
d_gene: NA
len: 17
CDR3nt: TGCGCCAGCAGCTTATTTTCGACAGCAGACTTGAACACTGAAGCTTTCTTT
CDR3aa: CASSLFSTADLNTEAFF

j_gene: TRBJ1-1
v_gene: TRBV5-6
abundance: NA
d_gene: TRBD1
len: 15
CDR3nt: TGTGCCAGCAGCTTCCTGGGACAGGGGAACACTGAAGCTTTCTTT
CDR3aa: CASSFLGQGNTEAFF

j_gene: TRBJ2-2
v_gene: TRBV4-3
abundance: few
d_gene: TRBD2
len: 13
CDR3nt: TGCGCCAGCAGCCAAGATAGGGGACTAGCGGGTACTTTT
CDR3aa: CASSQDRGLAGTF

j_gene: TRBJ1-1
v_gene: TRBV5-4
abundance: NA
d_gene: NA
len: 15
CDR3nt: TGTGCCAGCAGCGCCCTACAGGGATTGAACACTGAAGCTTTCTTT
CDR3aa: CASSALQGLNTEAFF

j_gene: TRBJ2-3
v_gene: TRBV5-1
abundance: NA
d_gene: NA
len: 15
CDR3nt: TGCGCCAGCAGCCTGGGTGTGAGGGGCACAGATACGCAGTATTTT
CDR3aa: CASSLGVRGTDTQYF

j_gene: TRBJ1-2
v_gene: TRBV10-2
abundance: NA
d_gene: NA
len: 14
CDR3nt: TGCGCCAGCAGTGAGATAACAGGGACCTATGGCTACACCTTC
CDR3aa: CASSEITGTYGYTF

j_gene: TRBJ1-1
v_gene: TRBV7-9
abundance: NA
d_gene: NA
len: 13
CDR3nt: TGTGCCAGCAGCCTGGGACAGAACACTGAAGCTTTCTTT
CDR3aa: CASSLGQNTEAFF

j_gene: TRBJ2-2
v_gene: TRBV7-3
abundance: NA
d_gene: NA
len: 14
CDR3nt: TGTGCCAGCAGCTTTGCGGCAGACACCGGGGAGCTGTTTTTT
CDR3aa: CASSFAADTGELFF

j_gene: TRBJ2-1
v_gene: TRBV5-1
abundance: NA
d_gene: NA
len: 15
CDR3nt: TGCGCCAGCAGCTCTTCCGGGACTCTGTACAATGAGCAGTTCTTC
CDR3aa: CASSSSGTLYNEQFF

j_gene: TRBJ1-1
v_gene: TRBV7-8
abundance: NA
d_gene: NA
len: 14
CDR3nt: TGTGCCAGCAGCTTATTGGCAGGGATCACTGAAGCTTTCTTT
CDR3aa: CASSLLAGITEAFF

j_gene: TRBJ2-2
v_gene: TRBV15
abundance: NA
d_gene: TRBD2
len: 14
CDR3nt: TGTGCCACCAGCAGCGGGGGGACTGGCGGGGAGCTGTTTTTT
CDR3aa: CATSSGGTGGELFF

j_gene: TRBJ2-7
v_gene: TRBV5-1
abundance: NA
d_gene: TRBD2
len: 14
CDR3nt: TGCGCCAGCAGCCTTGACCCGGGGGGGTCCGAGCAGTACTTC
CDR3aa: CASSLDPGGSEQYF

j_gene: TRBJ2-2
v_gene: TRBV5-1
abundance: NA
d_gene: TRBD1
len: 15
CDR3nt: TGCGCCAGCAGCCCGGGACAGGCCGACACCGGGGAGCTGTTTTTT
CDR3aa: CASSPGQADTGELFF

j_gene: TRBJ2-1
v_gene: TRBV4-2
abundance: few
d_gene: TRBD2
len: 18
CDR3nt: TGTGCCAGCAGCCAAGTCATCCGGGAGGTCTACCAGGACAATGAGCAGTTCTTC
CDR3aa: CASSQVIREVYQDNEQFF